This T cell receptor beta chain derives from a study of shared clonotypes between healthy human individuals. About the study: The cohort had a couple of women and a few men, ages 18 to 49. Each donor's CD4 naive and CD4 memory cells filled three plates apiece, CD8 naive two, and CD8 memory one. Broader study findings: Memory subsets generally showed lower estimated richness than naive subsets.

The V gene's germline CDR1 is MDHEN and CDR2 SYDVKM. V was pared by 3 bases and J by 5 bases, with 16 bases between. CDR3 length: 15 amino acids. Both subsets, CD45RA+ naive and CD45RA-negative memory, were split from the CD4+ cells. Note on this clone: The antigen remains undetermined.

Method: immunoSEQ multiplex PCR; TCRdb's copy keeps in-frame clones and lacks some. The sample has 2 million to 2.5 million clones, around 92% seen once. The TCR comes from a man aged 18-30 years in good health. Some clones in this sample may be carry-over from other donors' samples. The chain uses TRBV28 and TRBJ1-1; D unclear. The sequencing input was naive CD4+ T cells from PBMCs. The sample's subset: CD45RA+ positively selected. The CDR3 DNA sequence: TGTGCCAGCAGTTTCCACCCCGGCCGGAGGACTGAAGCTTTCTTT. Its protein product is CASSFHPGRRTEAFF.